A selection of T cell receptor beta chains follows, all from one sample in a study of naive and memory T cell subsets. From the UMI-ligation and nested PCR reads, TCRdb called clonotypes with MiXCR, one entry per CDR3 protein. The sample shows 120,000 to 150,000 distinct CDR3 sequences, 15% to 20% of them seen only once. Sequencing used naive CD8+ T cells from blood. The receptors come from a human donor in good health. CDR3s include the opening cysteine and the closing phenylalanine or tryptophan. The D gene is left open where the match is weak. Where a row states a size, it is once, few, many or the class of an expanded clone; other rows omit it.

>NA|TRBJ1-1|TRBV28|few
CASSWVNTEAFF
TGTGCCAGCAGTTGGGTAAACACTGAAGCTTTCTTT
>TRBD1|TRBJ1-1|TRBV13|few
CASSSGTGVTEAFF
TGTGCCAGCAGCTCCGGGACAGGGGTCACTGAAGCTTTCTTT
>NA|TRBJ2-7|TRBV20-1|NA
CSARDPRISYEQYF
TGCAGTGCTAGAGATCCACGGATCTCCTACGAGCAGTACTTC
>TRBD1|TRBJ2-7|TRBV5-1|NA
CASSFPGTGVLEQYF
TGCGCCAGCAGCTTTCCCGGGACAGGGGTCCTCGAGCAGTACTTC
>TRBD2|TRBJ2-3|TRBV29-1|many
CSGLAGHTDTQYF
TGCAGCGGACTAGCGGGACACACAGATACGCAGTATTTT
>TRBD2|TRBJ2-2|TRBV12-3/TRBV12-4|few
CASSFLTSGTNTGELFF
TGTGCCAGCAGTTTCCTGACTAGCGGGACGAACACCGGGGAGCTGTTTTTT
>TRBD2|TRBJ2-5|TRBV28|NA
CASSWRLAGEQGETQYF
TGTGCCAGCAGTTGGCGCCTAGCGGGAGAACAGGGAGAGACCCAGTACTTC
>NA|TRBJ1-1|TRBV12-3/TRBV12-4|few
CASSHNQGFTEAFF
TGTGCCAGCAGCCATAATCAGGGTTTCACTGAAGCTTTCTTT
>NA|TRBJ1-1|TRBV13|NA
CASSLGRRPEAFF
TGTGCCAGCAGCTTAGGCCGTCGGCCTGAAGCTTTCTTT
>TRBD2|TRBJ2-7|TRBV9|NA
CASSPSGTFYEQYF
TGTGCCAGCAGCCCGAGCGGGACCTTTTACGAGCAGTACTTC
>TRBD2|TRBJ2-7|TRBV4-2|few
CASSQQSTSGSYEQYF
TGTGCCAGCAGCCAGCAGTCGACTAGCGGGAGCTACGAGCAGTACTTC
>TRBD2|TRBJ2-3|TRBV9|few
CASSVVGGTDTQYF
TGTGCCAGCAGCGTAGTGGGGGGGACAGATACGCAGTATTTT